Sequencing of this TCR beta chain was carried out in a study of control samples from healthy donors and cancer patients. The CDR3 totals 17 residues. V dropped 1 base and J dropped 0; count of bases not matched to a gene: 3. CDR1 is KGHSH and CDR2 is LQKENI in the germline V gene. Sequencing was performed with immunoSEQ multiplex PCR; in TCRdb, only in-frame clones are kept and a portion is missing. The sample lists more than 100,000 clones, more than 85% occurring once. The clonotype originates from a young woman in good health. The genes are TRBV18 and TRBJ2-3; 11 bases are a match to TRBD2. Sequences were obtained from blood. The CDR3 is CASSPLPSGRSTDTQYF. CDR3 DNA: TGTGCCAGCTCACCACTGCCTAGCGGGAGGAGCACAGATACGCAGTATTTT. The whole variable domain, filled in from reference TRBV18 and TRBJ2-3, reads NAGVMQNPRHLVRRRGQEARLRCSPMKGHSHVYWYRQLPEEGLKFMVYLQKENIIDESGMPKERFSAEFPKEGPSILRIQQVVRGDSAAYFCASSPLPSGRSTDTQYFGPGTRLTVL.